This entry describes one T cell receptor (beta chain). Original processing notes: Reference gene primers were amplified, and this amplification served to estimate nucleated cell counts. Clones were sequenced by immunoSEQ multiplex PCR, and TCRdb holds only the in-frame ones, with some missing. That table supplies the V and J calls and clone size; D and trimming were determined from the DNA. The table records roughly 120,000 clones, 85% of them present only once. This sample was included in a study of blood T cell repertoires in COVID-19. On the study more broadly: The United States, Italy and Spain supplied acute and convalescent COVID-19 samples. PBMCs, B-cell-depleted T cells, or T cells were the source of the cDNA or gDNA that made up the material.

CDR1 and CDR2 (germline): MNHNY, SVGAGI (reference sequence). V trimming: 4 bases; J trimming: 9 bases; junction bases outside the gene matches: 9. This CDR3 comprises 15 residues. The sequence derives from a human donor in a cohort sampled during active COVID-19. Sequenced material: peripheral blood. J is TRBJ2-1 and V is TRBV6-6; 10 bases fit TRBD2. CDR3 bases: TGTGCCAGCAGTTCGAGCGGGGGGGCCACTAGTGAGCAGTTCTTC. It is translated as CASSSSGGATSEQFF.